The rows below give T cell receptor beta chains drawn from one sample of a study of identical twins. TCRdb re-called the 5' RACE reads through MiXCR, storing one row per CDR3 protein. Altogether 500,000 to 650,000 distinct CDR3 sequences are present, 7.1% being singletons, with the ten largest covering 1.5% to 2%. This sample was also put to use in a study of yellow fever vaccine responses in identical twins.

Source material: PBMCs. The receptor source for this set is a woman under 30 in good health. The CDR3 runs from the conserved cysteine through the conserved F or W. The D gene is left open where the match is weak. A row's size may be missing; if present it is once, few, many or a size class.

>TRBV12-3/TRBV12-4|many|-|TRBJ1-1
TGTGCCAGCAGACGAACAGCCAACACTGAAGCTTTCTTT
CASRRTANTEAFF
>TRBV2|-|-|TRBJ2-2
TGTGCCAGCAGTGAAGGCCCCCCGTTTAGGCCCGACTCGAACACCGGGGAGCTGTTTTTT
CASSEGPPFRPDSNTGELFF
>TRBV10-3|few|-|TRBJ1-1
TGTGCCATCAGGGCACTGAACACTGAAGCTTTCTTT
CAIRALNTEAFF
>TRBV6-5|many|-|TRBJ2-7
TGTGCCAGCAGTTACTCGTTACAGGGTAAATACGAGCAGTACTTC
CASSYSLQGKYEQYF
>TRBV5-1|-|-|TRBJ2-2
TGCGCCAGCTCCCTTTCGGACCGGAACACCGGGGAGCTGTTTTTT
CASSLSDRNTGELFF
>TRBV20-1|few|-|TRBJ1-6
TGCAGTGCTAGAGATGCTGGCAGCTCCTATAATTCACCCCTCCACTTT
CSARDAGSSYNSPLHF
>TRBV10-3|many|-|TRBJ2-5
TGTGCCTCCGCCGACGGGGCCCAAGAGACCCAGTACTTC
CASADGAQETQYF
>TRBV28|few|-|TRBJ2-1
TGTGCCAGCAGTATCAGAGGGGAGAAGCTCAATGAGCAGTTCTTC
CASSIRGEKLNEQFF
>TRBV12-3/TRBV12-4|few|TRBD2|TRBJ2-5
TGTGCCAGCAGCCAACTAGCGGATCCCCAAGAGACCCAGTACTTC
CASSQLADPQETQYF
>TRBV24-1|many|TRBD1|TRBJ2-3
TGTGCCACCAGGATGAATCCGGGGGACAGGGGCACAGATACGCAGTATTTT
CATRMNPGDRGTDTQYF
>TRBV6-1|many|-|TRBJ2-1
TGTGCCAGCACCCCGTCCGGGGCACCCTACAATGAGCAGTTCTTC
CASTPSGAPYNEQFF
>TRBV15|many|-|TRBJ1-3
TGTGCCACCAGCAGAGCTGGAGGGTATCTCGGAAACACCATATATTTT
CATSRAGGYLGNTIYF
>TRBV15|few|-|TRBJ1-1
TGTGCCACCAGGGTATACACTGAAGCTTTCTTT
CATRVYTEAFF
>TRBV10-2|-|-|TRBJ2-5
TGCGCCAGCAGTCGCCTGGGGGTACAAGAGACCCAGTACTTC
CASSRLGVQETQYF
>TRBV29-1|few|TRBD2|TRBJ2-3
TGCAGCGTTGCCTCCTCTGTGTTAGCGGGAGTTAGAGATACGCAGTATTTT
CSVASSVLAGVRDTQYF
>TRBV29-1|many|-|TRBJ2-1
TGCAGCGTTGGGGCCCATTCCCCTAACAATGAGCAGTTCTTC
CSVGAHSPNNEQFF
>TRBV12-3/TRBV12-4|many|TRBD2|TRBJ2-2
TGTGCCAGCAGTCGGACTAGCGGGAGGGCCTTTCCCGGGGAGCTGTTTTTT
CASSRTSGRAFPGELFF
>TRBV7-9|-|TRBD2|TRBJ2-1
TGTGCCAGCAGCCCCTGGACGATAGCGGGAGTTGATAATGAGCAGTTCTTC
CASSPWTIAGVDNEQFF
>TRBV5-1|few|-|TRBJ2-1
TGCGCCAGCAGCTTGGGGTCTCAATCGAACGAGCAGTTCTTC
CASSLGSQSNEQFF
>TRBV28|-|TRBD2|TRBJ2-5
TGTGCCAGCAGTCGCTACGCTAGCGGGGGGCGGGGGGAGACCCAGTACTTC
CASSRYASGGRGETQYF
>TRBV2|few|-|TRBJ2-5
TGTGCCAGCAGTGGTTTTGCAGGGACCCAAGAGACCCAGTACTTC
CASSGFAGTQETQYF
>TRBV29-1|many|TRBD2|TRBJ2-3
TGCAGCGTTGAATGGGGAGCGGGAGGGAATACGCAGTATTTT
CSVEWGAGGNTQYF
>TRBV7-9|-|TRBD2|TRBJ2-3
TGTGCCATCCGAGCGGGAGTAGGGTCCACAGATACGCAGTATTTT
CAIRAGVGSTDTQYF
>TRBV5-1|few|TRBD1|TRBJ2-7
TGCGCCAGCAGCTTCCGGGACAGGGCGCACGAGCAGTACTTC
CASSFRDRAHEQYF
>TRBV20-1|few|-|TRBJ1-5
TGCAGTGCGGTGGGGGGTAGGGGCAATCAGCCCCAGCATTTT
CSAVGGRGNQPQHF
>TRBV12-3/TRBV12-4|many|-|TRBJ1-1
TGTGCCAGCACCGGGGGGAAAGCTGTGAACACTGAAGCTTTCTTT
CASTGGKAVNTEAFF
>TRBV11-3|-|TRBD2|TRBJ2-1
TGTGCCAGCAGCTTCCCGGGAGGGGTAGAGCAGTTCTTC
CASSFPGGVEQFF
>TRBV28|many|-|TRBJ1-3
TGTGCCAGCAGTTCCCCCCCGGGAAACACCATATATTTT
CASSSPPGNTIYF
>TRBV20-1|-|-|TRBJ2-3
TGCAGTGCTAGACGTCCTCTAGCATTAAGCGATACGCAGTATTTT
CSARRPLALSDTQYF
>TRBV20-1|-|-|TRBJ1-6
TGCAGTGCTAGACGGCAGGAACCGGGCGATTCACCCCTCCACTTT
CSARRQEPGDSPLHF
>TRBV20-1|few|-|TRBJ1-5
TGCAGTGCTAGAGATCGTCCAGAAACTAATCAGCCCCAGCATTTT
CSARDRPETNQPQHF
>TRBV9|few|TRBD2|TRBJ2-5
TGTGCCACTCCTACTAGCGACCAAGAGACCCAGTACTTC
CATPTSDQETQYF
>TRBV12-3/TRBV12-4|few|TRBD1|TRBJ2-7
TGTGCCAGCAGCTGGGACAGAAGCTCCTACGAGCAGTACTTC
CASSWDRSSYEQYF
>TRBV6-2/TRBV6-3|many|TRBD1|TRBJ1-2
TGTGCCAGCAGTAAACAGGGGGCGCGAAGCTATGGCTACACCTTC
CASSKQGARSYGYTF
>TRBV20-1|few|-|TRBJ1-2
TGCAGTGCCCCCCAGCAGGGAGTTGACTATGGCTACACCTTC
CSAPQQGVDYGYTF
>TRBV5-1|few|-|TRBJ1-1
TGCGCCAGCAGCTTGTATGAGTGGACTGAAGCTTTCTTT
CASSLYEWTEAFF
>TRBV7-9|-|TRBD2|TRBJ2-7
TGTGCCAGCAGCTTAGCGCATCAGCGGGAGTGGGTCGAGCAGTACTTC
CASSLAHQREWVEQYF
>TRBV3-1|-|TRBD2|TRBJ2-7
TGTGCCAGCAGCCAACTAGCGGGAGAGGGGGAGCAGTACTTC
CASSQLAGEGEQYF
>TRBV20-1|-|-|TRBJ1-2
TGCAGTGCTAGAGGAGCCCCTTCGTCAGGGAGGGGGTATGGCTACACCTTC
CSARGAPSSGRGYGYTF
>TRBV12-3/TRBV12-4|-|TRBD1|TRBJ2-5
TGTGCCAGCAGTTTAGGGACAGGGGTCGGGGAGACCCAGTACTTC
CASSLGTGVGETQYF
>TRBV3-1|few|-|TRBJ1-4
TGTGCCAGCAGACCAGGACCCCCATTCGGGGAAAAACTGTTTTTT
CASRPGPPFGEKLFF
>TRBV19|-|-|TRBJ2-4
TGTGCCAGTAGGCAGAGCGACATAGCCAAAAACATTCAGTACTTC
CASRQSDIAKNIQYF
>TRBV21-1|few|-|TRBJ2-2
TGTGCCAGGAACACCGGGGAGCTGTTTTTT
CARNTGELFF
>TRBV29-1|-|-|TRBJ2-7
TGCAGCGTTGATAGGGGGGTAGGCGAGCAGTACTTC
CSVDRGVGEQYF